The sample holds many counts of the clone carrying this T cell receptor beta chain. The entry originates in a study of T cells in Graves' hyperthyroidism and ophthalmopathy. Template material for amplifying TCR beta CDR3 regions consisted of RNA transcripts. HTBI primers drove first-round RT-PCR of the TCR CDR3. TCRdb independently ran MiXCR on the multiplex PCR reads; one entry per CDR3 protein. The data contain roughly 98,000 distinct CDR3 sequences, approximately 40% of them singletons. The germline CDR1 and CDR2 sequences are MNHEY and SVGAGI. The V end lost 4 bases, the J end lost 5 bases, and 11 bases lay between the germline ends. The CDR3 consists of 13 residues.

The gene calls are TRBV6-5 and TRBJ1-1; D is unresolved. Sequencing was carried out using peripheral blood or thyroid tissue (not recorded which). The clonotype originates from a woman younger than 45 with Graves' hyperthyroidism. DNA for the CDR3: TGTGCCAGCAGTTTTAATTACAGAACTGAAGCTTTCTTT. Amino acids: CASSFNYRTEAFF.